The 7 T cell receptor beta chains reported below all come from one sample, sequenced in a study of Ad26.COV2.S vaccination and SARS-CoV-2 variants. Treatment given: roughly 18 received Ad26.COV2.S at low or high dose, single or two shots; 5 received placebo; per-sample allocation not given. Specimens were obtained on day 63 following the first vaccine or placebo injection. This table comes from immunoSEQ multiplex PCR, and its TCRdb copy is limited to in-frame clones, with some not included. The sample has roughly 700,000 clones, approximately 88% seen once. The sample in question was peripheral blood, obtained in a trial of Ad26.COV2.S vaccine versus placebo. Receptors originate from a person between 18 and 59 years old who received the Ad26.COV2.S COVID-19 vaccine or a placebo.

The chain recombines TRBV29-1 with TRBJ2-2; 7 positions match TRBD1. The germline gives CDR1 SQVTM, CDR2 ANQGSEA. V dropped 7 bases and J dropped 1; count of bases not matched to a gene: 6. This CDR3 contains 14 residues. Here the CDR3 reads CSAYRGRNTGELFF. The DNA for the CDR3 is TGCAGCGCGTACAGGGGACGGAACACCGGGGAGCTGTTTTTT.

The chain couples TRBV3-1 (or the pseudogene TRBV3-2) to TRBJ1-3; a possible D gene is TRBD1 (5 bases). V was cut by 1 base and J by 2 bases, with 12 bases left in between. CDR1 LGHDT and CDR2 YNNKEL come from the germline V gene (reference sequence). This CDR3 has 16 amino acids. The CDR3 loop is CASSQVAGSPGNTIYF. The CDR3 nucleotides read TGTGCCAGCAGCCAAGTCGCAGGGAGTCCTGGAAACACCATATATTTT.

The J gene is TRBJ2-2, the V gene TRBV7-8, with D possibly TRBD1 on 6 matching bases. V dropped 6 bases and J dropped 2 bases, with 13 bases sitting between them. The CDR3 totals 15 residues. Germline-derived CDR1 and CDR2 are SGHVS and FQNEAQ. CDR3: CASRQGSGNTGELFF. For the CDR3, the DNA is TGTGCCAGCAGACAGGGTAGTGGTAACACCGGGGAGCTGTTTTTT.

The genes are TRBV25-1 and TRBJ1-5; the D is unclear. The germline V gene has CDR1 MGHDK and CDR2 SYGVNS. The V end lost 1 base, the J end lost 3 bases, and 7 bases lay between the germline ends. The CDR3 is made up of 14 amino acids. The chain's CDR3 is CASSEFGTNQPQHF. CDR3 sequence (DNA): TGTGCCAGCAGTGAATTCGGCACCAATCAGCCCCAGCATTTT.

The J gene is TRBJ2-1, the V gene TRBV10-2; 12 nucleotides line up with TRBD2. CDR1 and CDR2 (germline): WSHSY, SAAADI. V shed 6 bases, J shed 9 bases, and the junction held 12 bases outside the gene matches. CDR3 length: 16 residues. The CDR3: CASRDVLAGGPSEQFF. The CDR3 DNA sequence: TGCGCCAGCAGGGATGTTCTAGCGGGAGGGCCTAGTGAGCAGTTCTTC.

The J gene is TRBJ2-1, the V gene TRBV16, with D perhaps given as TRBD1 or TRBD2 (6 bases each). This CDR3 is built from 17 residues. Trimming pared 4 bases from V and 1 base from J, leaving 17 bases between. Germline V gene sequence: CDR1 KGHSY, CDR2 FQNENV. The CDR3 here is CASSRGGIRGSYNEQFF. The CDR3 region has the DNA TGTGCCAGCAGCCGTGGGGGGATAAGGGGGTCCTACAATGAGCAGTTCTTC.

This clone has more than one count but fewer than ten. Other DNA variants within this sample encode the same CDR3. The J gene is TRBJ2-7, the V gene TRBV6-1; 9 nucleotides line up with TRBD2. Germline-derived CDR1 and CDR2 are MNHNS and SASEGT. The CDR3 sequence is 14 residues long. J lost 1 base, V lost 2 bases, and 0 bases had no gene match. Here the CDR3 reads CASSELAGSYEQYF. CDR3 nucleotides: TGTGCCAGCAGTGAACTAGCGGGGTCCTACGAGCAGTACTTC.